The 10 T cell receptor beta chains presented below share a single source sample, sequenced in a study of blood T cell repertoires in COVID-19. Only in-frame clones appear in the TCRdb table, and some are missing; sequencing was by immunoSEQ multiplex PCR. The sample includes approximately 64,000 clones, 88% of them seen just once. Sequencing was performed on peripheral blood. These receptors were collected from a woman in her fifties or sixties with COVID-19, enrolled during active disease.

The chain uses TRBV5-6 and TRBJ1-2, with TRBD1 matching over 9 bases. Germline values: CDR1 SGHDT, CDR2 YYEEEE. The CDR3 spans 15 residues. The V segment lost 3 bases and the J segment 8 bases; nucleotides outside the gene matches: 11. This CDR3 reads CASSSTGGQGRGYTF. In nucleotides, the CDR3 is TGTGCCAGCAGCTCCACCGGGGGACAGGGAAGGGGCTACACCTTC.

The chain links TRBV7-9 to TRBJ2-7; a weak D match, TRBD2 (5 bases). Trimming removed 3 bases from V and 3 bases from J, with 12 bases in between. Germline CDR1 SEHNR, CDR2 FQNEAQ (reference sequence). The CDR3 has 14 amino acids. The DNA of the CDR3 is TGTGCCAGCAGCTTCCCCGGGGTGGGCTACGAGCAGTACTTC. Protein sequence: CASSFPGVGYEQYF.

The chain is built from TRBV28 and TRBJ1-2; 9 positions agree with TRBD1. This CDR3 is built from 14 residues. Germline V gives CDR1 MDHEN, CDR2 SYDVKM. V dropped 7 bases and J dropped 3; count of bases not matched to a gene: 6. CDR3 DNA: TGTGCCAGCACCCAAGGGGACAGGGACTATGGCTACACCTTC. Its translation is CASTQGDRDYGYTF.

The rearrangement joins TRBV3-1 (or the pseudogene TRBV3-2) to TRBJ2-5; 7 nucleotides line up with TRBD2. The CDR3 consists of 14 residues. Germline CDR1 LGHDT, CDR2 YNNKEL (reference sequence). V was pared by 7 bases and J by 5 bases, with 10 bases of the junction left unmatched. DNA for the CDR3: TGTGCCAGCACAGTGGGAGGGTCTAGGGAGACCCAGTACTTC. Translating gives CASTVGGSRETQYF.

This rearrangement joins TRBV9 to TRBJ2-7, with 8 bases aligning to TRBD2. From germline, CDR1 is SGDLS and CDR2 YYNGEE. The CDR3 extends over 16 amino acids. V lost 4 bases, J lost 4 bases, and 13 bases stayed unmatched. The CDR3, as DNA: TGTGCCAGCAGCCCGACGGGAGGGCAGGGAGGTTACGAGCAGTACTTC. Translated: CASSPTGGQGGYEQYF.

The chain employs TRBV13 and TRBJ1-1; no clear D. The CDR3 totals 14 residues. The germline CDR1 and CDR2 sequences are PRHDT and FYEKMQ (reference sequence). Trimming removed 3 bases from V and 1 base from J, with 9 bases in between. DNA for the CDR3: TGTGCCAGCAGCTTGGCCCGAAAGAACACTGAAGCTTTCTTT. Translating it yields CASSLARKNTEAFF.

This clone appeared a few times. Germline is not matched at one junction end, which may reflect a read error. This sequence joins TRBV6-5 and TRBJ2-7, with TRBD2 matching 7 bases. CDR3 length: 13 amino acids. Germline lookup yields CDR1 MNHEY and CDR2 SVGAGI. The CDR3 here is CASSSAGRAGQNF. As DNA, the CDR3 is TGTGCCAGCAGTTCGGCAGGGAGGGCCGGGCAGAACTTC.

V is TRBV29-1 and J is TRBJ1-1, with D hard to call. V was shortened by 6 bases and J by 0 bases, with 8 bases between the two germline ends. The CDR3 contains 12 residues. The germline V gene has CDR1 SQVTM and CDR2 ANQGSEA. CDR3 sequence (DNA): TGCAGCGTAGCTTCCATGAACACTGAAGCTTTCTTT. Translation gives CSVASMNTEAFF.

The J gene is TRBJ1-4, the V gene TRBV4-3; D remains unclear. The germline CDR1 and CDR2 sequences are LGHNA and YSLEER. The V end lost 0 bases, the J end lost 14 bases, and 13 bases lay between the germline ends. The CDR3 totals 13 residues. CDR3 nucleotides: TGCGCCAGCAGCCAAGATATTGGCCGTGTCCTGTTTTTT. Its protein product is CASSQDIGRVLFF.

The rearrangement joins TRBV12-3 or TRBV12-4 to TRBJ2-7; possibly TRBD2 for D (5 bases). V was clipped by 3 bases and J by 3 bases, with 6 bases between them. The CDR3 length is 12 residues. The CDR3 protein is CASSLRVYEQYF. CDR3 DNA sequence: TGTGCCAGCAGTTTGCGGGTCTACGAGCAGTACTTC.